This T cell receptor beta chain appears in the sequencing data of a study of cytomegalovirus exposure and HLA in healthy donors. Study in general: Falling in the Caucasian-associated ancestry cluster were 80% to 85% of around 370 genotyped donors.

Primers included in the PCR were 60 Vbeta and 13 Jbeta primers. Sequencing was performed with immunoSEQ multiplex PCR; in TCRdb, only in-frame clones are kept and a portion is missing. The sample contains approximately 170,000 clones, 68% of which appear only once. V dropped 4 bases and J dropped 10; count of bases not matched to a gene: 6. Germline V gene lookup returns CDR1 ENHRY and CDR2 SYGVKD. The CDR3 sequence is 13 residues long. Sequences were obtained from PBMCs. This clonotype was obtained from a woman in her 40s in good health and CMV-seropositive. This sequence joins TRBV10-3 and TRBJ2-1, with 8 bases lining up with TRBD2. CDR3 sequence reads: CAISGGGWEEQFF. The DNA of the CDR3 is TGTGCCATCAGTGGCGGGGGGTGGGAGGAGCAGTTCTTC.